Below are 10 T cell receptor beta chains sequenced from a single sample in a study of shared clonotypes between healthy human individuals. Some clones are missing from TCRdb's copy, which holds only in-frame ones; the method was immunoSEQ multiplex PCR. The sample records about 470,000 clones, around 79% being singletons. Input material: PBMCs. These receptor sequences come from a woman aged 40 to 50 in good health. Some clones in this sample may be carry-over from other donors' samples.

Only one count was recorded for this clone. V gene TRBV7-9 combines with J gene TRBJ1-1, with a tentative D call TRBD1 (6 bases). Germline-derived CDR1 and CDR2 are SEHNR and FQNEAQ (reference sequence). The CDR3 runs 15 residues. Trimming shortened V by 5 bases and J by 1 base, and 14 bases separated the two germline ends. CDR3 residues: CASSPPDRPNTEAFF. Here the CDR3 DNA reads TGTGCCAGCAGCCCCCCAGACAGGCCGAACACTGAAGCTTTCTTT.

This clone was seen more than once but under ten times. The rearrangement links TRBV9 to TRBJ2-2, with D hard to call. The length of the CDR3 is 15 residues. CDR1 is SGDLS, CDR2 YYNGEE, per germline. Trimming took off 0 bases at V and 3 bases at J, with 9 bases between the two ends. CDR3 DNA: TGTGCCAGCAGCGTAGGGGATCACTACACCGGGGAGCTGTTTTTT. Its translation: CASSVGDHYTGELFF.

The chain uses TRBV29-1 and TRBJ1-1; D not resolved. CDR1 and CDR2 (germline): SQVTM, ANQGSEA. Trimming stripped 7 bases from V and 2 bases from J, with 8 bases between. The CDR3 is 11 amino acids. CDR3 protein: CSATINTEAFF. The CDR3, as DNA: TGCAGCGCAACGATTAACACTGAAGCTTTCTTT.

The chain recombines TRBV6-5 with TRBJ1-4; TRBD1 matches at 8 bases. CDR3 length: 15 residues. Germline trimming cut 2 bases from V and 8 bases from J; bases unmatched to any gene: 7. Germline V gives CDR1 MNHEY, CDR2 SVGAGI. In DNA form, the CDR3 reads TGTGCCAGCAGTTACGCGACAGGGGTGGGCGAAAAACTGTTTTTT. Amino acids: CASSYATGVGEKLFF.

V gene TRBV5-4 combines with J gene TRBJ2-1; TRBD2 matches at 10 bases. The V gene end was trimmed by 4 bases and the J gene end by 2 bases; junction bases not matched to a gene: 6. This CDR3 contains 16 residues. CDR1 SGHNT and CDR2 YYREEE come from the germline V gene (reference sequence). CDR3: CASSTGLAATYNEQFF. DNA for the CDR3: TGTGCCAGCAGCACCGGACTAGCGGCTACCTACAATGAGCAGTTCTTC. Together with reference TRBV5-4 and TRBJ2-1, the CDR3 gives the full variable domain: ETGVTQSPTHLIKTRGQQVTLRCSSQSGHNTVSWYQQALGQGPQFIFQYYREEENGRGNFPPRFSGLQFPNYSSELNVNALELDDSALYLCASSTGLAATYNEQFFGPGTRLTVL.

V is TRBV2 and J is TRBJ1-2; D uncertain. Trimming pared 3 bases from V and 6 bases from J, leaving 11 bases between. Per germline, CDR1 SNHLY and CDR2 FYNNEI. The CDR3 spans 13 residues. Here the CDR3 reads CASSEGRTDGYTF. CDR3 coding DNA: TGTGCCAGCAGTGAGGGTCGAACCGATGGCTACACCTTC.

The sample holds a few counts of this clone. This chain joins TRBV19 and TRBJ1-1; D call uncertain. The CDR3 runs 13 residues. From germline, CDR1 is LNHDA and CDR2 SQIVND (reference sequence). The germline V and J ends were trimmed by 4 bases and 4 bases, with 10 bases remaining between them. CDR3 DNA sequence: TGTGCCAGTAGTACGCGGGCTGGCACTGAAGCTTTCTTT. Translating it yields CASSTRAGTEAFF. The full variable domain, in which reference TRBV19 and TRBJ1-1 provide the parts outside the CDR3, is DGGITQSPKYLFRKEGQNVTLSCEQNLNHDAMYWYRQDPGQGLRLIYYSQIVNDFQKGDIAEGYSVSREKKESFPLTVTSAQKNPTAFYLCASSTRAGTEAFFGQGTRLTVV.

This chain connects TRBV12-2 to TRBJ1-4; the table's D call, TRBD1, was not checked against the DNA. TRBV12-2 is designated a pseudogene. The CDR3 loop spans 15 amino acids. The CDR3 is CASRSLRGTNEKLFF. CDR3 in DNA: TGTGCAAGTCGCTCACTCAGGGGGACTAATGAAAAACTGTTTTTT.

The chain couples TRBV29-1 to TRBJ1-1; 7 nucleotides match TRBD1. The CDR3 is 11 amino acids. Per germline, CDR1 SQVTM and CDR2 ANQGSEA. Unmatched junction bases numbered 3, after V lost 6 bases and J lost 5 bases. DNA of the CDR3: TGCAGCGTCCAGGGACAGACTGAAGCTTTCTTT. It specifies CSVQGQTEAFF.

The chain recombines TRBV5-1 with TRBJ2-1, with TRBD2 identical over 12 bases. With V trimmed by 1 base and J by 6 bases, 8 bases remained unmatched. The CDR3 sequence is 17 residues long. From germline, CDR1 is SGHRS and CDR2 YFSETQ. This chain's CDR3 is CASSLFSSGRAFNEQFF. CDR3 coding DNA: TGCGCCAGCAGCTTGTTTTCTAGCGGGAGGGCATTCAATGAGCAGTTCTTC.